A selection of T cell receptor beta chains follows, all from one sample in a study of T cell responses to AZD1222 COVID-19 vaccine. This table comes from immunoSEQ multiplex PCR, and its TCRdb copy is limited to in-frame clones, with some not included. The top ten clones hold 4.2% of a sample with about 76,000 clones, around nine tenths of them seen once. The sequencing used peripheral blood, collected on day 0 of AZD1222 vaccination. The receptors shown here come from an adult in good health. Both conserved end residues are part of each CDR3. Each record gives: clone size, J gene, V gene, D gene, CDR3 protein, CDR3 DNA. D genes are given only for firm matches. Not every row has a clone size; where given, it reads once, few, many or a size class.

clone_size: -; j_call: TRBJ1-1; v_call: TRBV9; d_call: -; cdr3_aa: CASGKGAGTEAFF; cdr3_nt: TGTGCCAGCGGTAAGGGTGCGGGCACTGAAGCTTTCTTT
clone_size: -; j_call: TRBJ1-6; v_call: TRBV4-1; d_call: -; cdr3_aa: CASSQDSRGSSYNSPLHF; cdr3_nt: TGCGCCAGCAGCCAAGATTCACGCGGAAGCTCCTATAATTCACCCCTCCACTTT
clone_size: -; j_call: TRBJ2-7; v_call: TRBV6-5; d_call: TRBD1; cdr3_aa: CASRSRDRTYEQYF; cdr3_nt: TGTGCCAGCAGATCCCGGGACAGAACCTACGAGCAGTACTTC
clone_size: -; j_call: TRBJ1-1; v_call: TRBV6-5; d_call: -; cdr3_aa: CASSRGTEAFF; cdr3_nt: TGTGCCAGCAGCCGGGGCACTGAAGCTTTCTTT
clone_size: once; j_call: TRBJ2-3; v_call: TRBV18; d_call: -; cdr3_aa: CASSPTGGGSTDTQYF; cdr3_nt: TGTGCCAGCTCACCAACCGGGGGCGGCAGCACAGATACGCAGTATTTT
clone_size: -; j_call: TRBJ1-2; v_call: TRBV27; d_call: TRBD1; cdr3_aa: CASSPGQGSRGYTF; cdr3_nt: TGTGCCAGCAGTCCCGGACAGGGAAGTCGCGGCTACACCTTC
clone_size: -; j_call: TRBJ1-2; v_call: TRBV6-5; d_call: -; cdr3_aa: CASSIAGGLYGYTF; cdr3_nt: TGTGCCAGCTCGATCGCCGGGGGCCTCTATGGCTACACCTTC
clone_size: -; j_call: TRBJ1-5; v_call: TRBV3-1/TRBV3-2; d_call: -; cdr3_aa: CASTLKGERNQPQHF; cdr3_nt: TGTGCCAGCACTCTCAAGGGGGAGCGCAATCAGCCCCAGCATTTT
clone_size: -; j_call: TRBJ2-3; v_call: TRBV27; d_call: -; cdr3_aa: CASSLGWGSTDTQYF; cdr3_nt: TGTGCCAGCAGTTTAGGCTGGGGAAGCACAGATACGCAGTATTTT
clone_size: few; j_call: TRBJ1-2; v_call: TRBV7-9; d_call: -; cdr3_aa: CASSPLGGSDYGYTF; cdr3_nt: TGTGCCAGCAGCCCCCTTGGCGGATCCGACTATGGCTACACCTTC
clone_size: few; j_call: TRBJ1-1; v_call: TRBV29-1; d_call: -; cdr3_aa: CSVTRNTEAFF; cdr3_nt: TGCAGCGTTACCAGGAACACTGAAGCTTTCTTT
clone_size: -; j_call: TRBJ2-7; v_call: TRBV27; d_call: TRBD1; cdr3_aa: CASSFATGLEQYF; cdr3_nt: TGTGCCAGCAGTTTCGCGACAGGGCTCGAGCAGTACTTC
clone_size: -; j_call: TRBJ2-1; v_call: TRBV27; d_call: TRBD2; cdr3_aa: CASSSGGDEQFF; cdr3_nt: TGTGCCAGCAGTAGCGGGGGCGATGAGCAGTTCTTC
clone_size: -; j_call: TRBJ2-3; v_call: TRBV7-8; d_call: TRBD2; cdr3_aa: CASSLLREGATDTQYF; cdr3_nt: TGTGCCAGCAGCTTATTGCGGGAGGGGGCCACAGATACGCAGTATTTT
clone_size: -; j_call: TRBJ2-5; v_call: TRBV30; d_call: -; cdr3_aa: CAWSGGLAETQYF; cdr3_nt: TGTGCCTGGAGTGGGGGACTGGCGGAGACCCAGTACTTC
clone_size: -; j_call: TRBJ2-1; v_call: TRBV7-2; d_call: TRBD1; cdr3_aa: CASSLLGTGDEQFF; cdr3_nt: TGTGCCAGCAGCTTATTGGGGACAGGGGATGAGCAGTTCTTC
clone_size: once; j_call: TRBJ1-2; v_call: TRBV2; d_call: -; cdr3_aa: CASSEAPTGYTF; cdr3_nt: TGTGCCAGCAGTGAAGCGCCCACAGGCTACACCTTC
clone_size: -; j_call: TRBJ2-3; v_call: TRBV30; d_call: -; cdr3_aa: CAWTIRQGRGDTQYF; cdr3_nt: TGTGCCTGGACCATAAGACAGGGGAGGGGGGATACGCAGTATTTT
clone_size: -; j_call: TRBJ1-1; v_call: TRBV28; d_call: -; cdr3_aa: CASRRRYGGDTEAFF; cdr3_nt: TGTGCCAGCAGGCGCAGGTATGGGGGGGACACTGAAGCTTTCTTT
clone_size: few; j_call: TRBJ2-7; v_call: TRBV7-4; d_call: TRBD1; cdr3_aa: CASTGTALYEQYF; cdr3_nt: TGTGCCAGCACCGGGACAGCCCTCTACGAGCAGTACTTC
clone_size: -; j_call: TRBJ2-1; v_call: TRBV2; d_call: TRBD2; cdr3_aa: CASGTSGIDEQFF; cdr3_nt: TGTGCCTCCGGGACTAGCGGCATCGATGAGCAGTTCTTC
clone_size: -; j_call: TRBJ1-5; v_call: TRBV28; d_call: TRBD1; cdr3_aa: CASSFQGALGQPQHF; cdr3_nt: TGTGCCAGCAGTTTCCAGGGGGCGCTTGGACAGCCCCAGCATTTT
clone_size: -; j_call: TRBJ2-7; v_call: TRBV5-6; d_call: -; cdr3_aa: CASSLGDGVYEQYF; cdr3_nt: TGTGCCAGCAGCTTGGGGGACGGAGTCTACGAGCAGTACTTC
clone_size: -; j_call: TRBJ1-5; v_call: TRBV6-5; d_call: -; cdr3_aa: CASSYGNQPQHF; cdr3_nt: TGTGCCAGCAGTTACGGTAATCAGCCCCAGCATTTT
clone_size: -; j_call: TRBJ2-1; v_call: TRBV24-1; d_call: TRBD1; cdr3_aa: CATSDSRQGARSEQFF; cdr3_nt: TGTGCCACCAGTGATTCCCGCCAGGGGGCGAGGAGTGAGCAGTTCTTC
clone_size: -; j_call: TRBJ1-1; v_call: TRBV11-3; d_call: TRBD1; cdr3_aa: CASSLSGQGVSEAFF; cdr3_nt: TGTGCCAGCAGCCTCTCGGGACAGGGGGTTTCTGAAGCTTTCTTT
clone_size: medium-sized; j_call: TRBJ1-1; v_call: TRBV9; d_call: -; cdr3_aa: CASSVGSRAAEAFF; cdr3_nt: TGTGCCAGCAGCGTAGGGTCCAGGGCCGCTGAAGCTTTCTTT
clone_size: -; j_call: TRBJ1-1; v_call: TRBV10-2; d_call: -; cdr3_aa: CASSSTPNTEAFF; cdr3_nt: TGCGCCAGCAGTAGTACCCCGAACACTGAAGCTTTCTTT
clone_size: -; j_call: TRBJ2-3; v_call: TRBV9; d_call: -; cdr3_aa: CASSPGQPDTQYF; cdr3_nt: TGTGCCAGCAGCCCGGGCCAACCGGATACGCAGTATTTT
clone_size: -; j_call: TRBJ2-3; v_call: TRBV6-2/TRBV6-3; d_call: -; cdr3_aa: CASSPELGAQYF; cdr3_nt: TGTGCCAGCAGTCCCGAATTGGGGGCGCAGTATTTT
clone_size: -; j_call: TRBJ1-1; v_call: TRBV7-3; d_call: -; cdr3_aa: CASSDGTSNTEAFF; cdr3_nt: TGTGCCAGCAGCGACGGGACATCGAACACTGAAGCTTTCTTT
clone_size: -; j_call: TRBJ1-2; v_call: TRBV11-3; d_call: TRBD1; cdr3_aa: CASSLNQGGGVLYGYTF; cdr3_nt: TGTGCCAGCAGCTTAAACCAAGGAGGGGGCGTACTGTATGGCTACACCTTC
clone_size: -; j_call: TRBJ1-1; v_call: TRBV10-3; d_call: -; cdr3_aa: CAIRDGTNTEAFF; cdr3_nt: TGTGCCATCAGGGACGGGACTAACACTGAAGCTTTCTTT
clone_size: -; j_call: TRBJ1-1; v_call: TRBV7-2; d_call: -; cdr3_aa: CASSRGRADTEAFF; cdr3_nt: TGTGCCAGCAGCCGCGGACGAGCGGACACTGAAGCTTTCTTT
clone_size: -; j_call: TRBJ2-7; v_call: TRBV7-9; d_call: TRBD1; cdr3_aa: CASSTRDSVEEQYF; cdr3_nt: TGTGCCAGCAGCACCCGGGACAGCGTGGAAGAGCAGTACTTC
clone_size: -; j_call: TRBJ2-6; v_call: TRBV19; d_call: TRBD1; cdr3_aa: CASSIRGWDRNSGANVLTF; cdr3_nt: TGTGCCAGTAGTATAAGAGGGTGGGACAGAAACTCTGGGGCCAACGTCCTGACTTTC
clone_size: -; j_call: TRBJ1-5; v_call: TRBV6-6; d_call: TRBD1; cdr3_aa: CASSYNDRDKPQHF; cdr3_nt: TGTGCCAGCAGTTACAACGACAGGGACAAGCCCCAGCATTTT
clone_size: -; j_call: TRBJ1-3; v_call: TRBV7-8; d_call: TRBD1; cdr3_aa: CASSLTGGFGGNTIYF; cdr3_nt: TGTGCCAGCAGCCTAACAGGGGGCTTTGGGGGAAACACCATATATTTT
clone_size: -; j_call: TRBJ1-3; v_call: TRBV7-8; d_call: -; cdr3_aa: CASSLRVRQIGGTIYF; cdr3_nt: TGTGCCAGCAGCTTACGGGTGCGTCAGATCGGAGGCACCATATATTTT
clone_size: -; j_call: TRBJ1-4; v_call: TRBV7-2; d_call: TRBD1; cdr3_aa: CASSANRGEKLFF; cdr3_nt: TGTGCCAGCAGCGCGAACAGGGGTGAAAAACTGTTTTTT
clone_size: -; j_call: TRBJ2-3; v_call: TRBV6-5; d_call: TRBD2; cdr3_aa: CASSYSRLAGGYF; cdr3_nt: TGTGCCAGCAGTTACTCGCGCCTAGCGGGCGGGTATTTT
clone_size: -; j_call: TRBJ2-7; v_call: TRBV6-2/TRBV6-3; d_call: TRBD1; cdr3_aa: CASSTPGTASYEQYF; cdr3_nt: TGTGCCAGCAGTACCCCCGGGACAGCCTCCTACGAGCAGTACTTC
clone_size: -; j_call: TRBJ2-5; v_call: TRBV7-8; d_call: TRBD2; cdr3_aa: CASMFRLAGGQETQYF; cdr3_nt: TGTGCCAGCATGTTTAGACTAGCGGGGGGGCAAGAGACCCAGTACTTC
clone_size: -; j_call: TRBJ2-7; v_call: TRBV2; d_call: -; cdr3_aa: CASSGQDEQYF; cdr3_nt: TGTGCCAGCAGTGGTCAGGACGAGCAGTACTTC
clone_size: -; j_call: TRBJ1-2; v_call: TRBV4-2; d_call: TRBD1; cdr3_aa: CASSRGQGDYGYTF; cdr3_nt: TGTGCCAGCAGCCGAGGACAGGGAGACTATGGCTACACCTTC